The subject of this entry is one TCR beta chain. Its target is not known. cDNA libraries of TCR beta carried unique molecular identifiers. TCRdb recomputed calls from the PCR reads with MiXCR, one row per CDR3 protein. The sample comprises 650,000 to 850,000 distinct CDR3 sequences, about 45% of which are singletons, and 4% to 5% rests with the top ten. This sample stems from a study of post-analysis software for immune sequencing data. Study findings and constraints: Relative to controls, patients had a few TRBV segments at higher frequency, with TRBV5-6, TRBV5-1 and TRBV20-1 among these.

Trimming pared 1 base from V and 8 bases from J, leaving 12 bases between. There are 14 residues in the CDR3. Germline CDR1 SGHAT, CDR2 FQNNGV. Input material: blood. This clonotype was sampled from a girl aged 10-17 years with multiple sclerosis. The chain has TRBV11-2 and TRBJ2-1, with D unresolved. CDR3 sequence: CASSLGNLDYEQFF. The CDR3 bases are TGTGCCAGCAGCTTAGGGAACCTAGACTATGAGCAGTTCTTC.